This T cell receptor beta chain is from a study of T cells in Graves' hyperthyroidism and ophthalmopathy. Study at large: Prior to any treatment, at the point of initial diagnosis, peripheral blood was collected. Points from the study as a whole: Ophthalmopathy and stable hyperthyroidism were told apart by a 13 V-J model.

The germline V gene encodes CDR1 SQVTM and CDR2 ANQGSEA. The CDR3 covers 11 residues. The V gene end was trimmed by 6 bases and the J gene end by 4 bases; junction bases not matched to a gene: 2. Each patient was aged 18 to 65 and had newly diagnosed hyperthyroidism of under 2 months' duration. TCR beta CDR3 sequences were amplified from RNA transcripts. A first-round RT-PCR of the TCR CDR3 used the HTBI primer set. TCRdb analysed the multiplex PCR reads with MiXCR anew, one entry per CDR3 protein. This sample has some 420,000 distinct CDR3 sequences, with 12% to 15% found just once. This clonotype was counted many times. What it binds is not known.

This chain connects TRBV29-1 to TRBJ1-2, with 7 bases identical to TRBD1. The source of this sequence is a young woman with Graves' hyperthyroidism. Sample: blood. The CDR3 bases are TGCAGCGTCGCAGGGGGCTATGGCTACACCTTC. This translates into CSVAGGYGYTF.